Listed below are T cell receptor beta chains from one sample, sequenced in a study of blood T cell repertoires in COVID-19. Some clones are missing from TCRdb's copy, which holds only in-frame ones; the method was immunoSEQ multiplex PCR. The table records 61,000 or so clones, 70% to 90% of them present only once. The sample taken for sequencing was peripheral blood. The source is an elderly woman with active COVID-19. Both conserved end residues are part of each CDR3. The D gene is left open where the match is weak. Clone sizes are given selectively: once, few, many, or a class where the clone is expanded.

cdr3_length	d_call	v_call	clone_size	j_call	cdr3_nt	cdr3_aa
14	NA	TRBV7-9	NA	TRBJ2-7	TGTGCCAGCAGCGGGCTAGCGTCCTCCTACGAGCAGTACTTC	CASSGLASSYEQYF
14	TRBD1	TRBV6-5	NA	TRBJ1-2	TGTGCCAGCACTACCACGACAGGGGACTATGGCTACACCTTC	CASTTTTGDYGYTF
12	NA	TRBV2	NA	TRBJ1-3	TGTGCCAGCAGGGACAGTGGAAACACCATATATTTT	CASRDSGNTIYF
16	NA	TRBV9	NA	TRBJ2-2	TGTGCCAGCAGCCCCCGACAGGCTACGAACACCGGGGAGCTGTTTTTT	CASSPRQATNTGELFF
15	NA	TRBV5-4	NA	TRBJ2-3	TGTGCCAGCAGCTTGGGACCAACGGGGGCAGATACGCAGTATTTT	CASSLGPTGADTQYF
13	NA	TRBV11-3	NA	TRBJ2-2	TGTGCCAGCAGCGAAAGGGGAACCGGGGAGCTGTTTTTT	CASSERGTGELFF
15	NA	TRBV7-3	NA	TRBJ2-5	TGTGCCAGCAGCCGGGGGAGTAGCGCGATGGAGACCCAGTACTTC	CASSRGSSAMETQYF
14	TRBD1	TRBV2	NA	TRBJ1-4	TGTGCCAGCAGTCCGACAGGGGGCCTTGAAAAACTGTTTTTT	CASSPTGGLEKLFF
13	TRBD2	TRBV28	NA	TRBJ2-4	TGCCATCCTAGCGGGGGGACCAAAAACATTCAGTACTTC	CHPSGGTKNIQYF
14	NA	TRBV7-2	NA	TRBJ1-4	TGTGCCAGCAGCGCGATACCAGGATACGGAAAACTGTTTTTT	CASSAIPGYGKLFF
18	TRBD2	TRBV5-1	NA	TRBJ2-2	TGCGCCAGCAGCTCAGGGACTAGCGGGGGGGCTCGGACCGGGGAGCTGTTTTTT	CASSSGTSGGARTGELFF
14	TRBD2	TRBV29-1	NA	TRBJ2-2	TGCAGCGCGCCCGGCGGGGGGGCCACCGGGGAGCTGTTTTTT	CSAPGGGATGELFF
18	NA	TRBV4-3	NA	TRBJ2-2	TGCGCCAGCAGCCAAGAAATGGTAGCCCCTTTGAACACCGGGGAGCTGTTTTTT	CASSQEMVAPLNTGELFF
14	NA	TRBV4-1	NA	TRBJ2-3	TGCGCCAGCAGCCGAGGGCCTCAGAGGGATACGCAGTATTTT	CASSRGPQRDTQYF
13	NA	TRBV5-6	many	TRBJ1-3	TGTGCCAGCAGCTTGGCCGGCGGGCTCACCATATATTTT	CASSLAGGLTIYF
14	NA	TRBV5-1	few	TRBJ1-2	TGCGCCAGCAGCTTGGAAGCAGGGCCCTATGGCTACACCTTC	CASSLEAGPYGYTF
13	TRBD1	TRBV6-6	few	TRBJ1-1	TGTGCCAGCGGGGACAGGGTGAACACTGAAGCTTTCTTT	CASGDRVNTEAFF
13	TRBD1	TRBV7-8	NA	TRBJ1-2	TGTGCCAGCAGCTCCTACAGGGGTTATGGCTACACCTTC	CASSSYRGYGYTF
14	NA	TRBV30	NA	TRBJ1-3	TGTGCCTGGATCCAGCGGGGTTCTGGAAACACCATATATTTT	CAWIQRGSGNTIYF
15	NA	TRBV10-3	NA	TRBJ1-4	TGTGCCATCAGTGCAAGGCAGGGAAGAGATGAAAAACTGTTTTTT	CAISARQGRDEKLFF
20	NA	TRBV3-1/TRBV3-2	NA	TRBJ2-3	TGTGCCAGCAGCCAAGAGGAGCCCCCCGAGGGGGGGGAAGGGACAGATACGCAGTATTTT	CASSQEEPPEGGEGTDTQYF
15	TRBD2	TRBV30	NA	TRBJ2-2	TGTGCCTGGACCGGGTCGGGGGGGCGAACCGGGGAGCTGTTTTTT	CAWTGSGGRTGELFF
15	NA	TRBV5-1	NA	TRBJ2-1	TGCGCCAGCAGCCTAGCGTGGGGGATGGACAATGAGCAGTTCTTC	CASSLAWGMDNEQFF
14	NA	TRBV27	once	TRBJ1-6	TGTGCCAGCAGTTTATCGCAGGGTATATCACCCCTCCACTTT	CASSLSQGISPLHF
13	TRBD1	TRBV2	few	TRBJ2-7	TGTGCCAGCAGGGGGACAGGGGACTACGAGCAGTACTTC	CASRGTGDYEQYF
13	NA	TRBV6-5	once	TRBJ2-7	TGTGCCAGCAGTTACCGTCAGGGCAACGAGCAGTACTTC	CASSYRQGNEQYF
13	NA	TRBV7-2	few	TRBJ2-7	TGTGCCAGCAGCCCACGCGTCCCCTACGAGCAGTACTTC	CASSPRVPYEQYF
15	TRBD2	TRBV14	NA	TRBJ2-1	TGTGCCAGCAGTCCCCTAAGACTAGCGGACAATGAGCAGTTCTTC	CASSPLRLADNEQFF
14	NA	TRBV29-1	NA	TRBJ2-3	TGCAGCGTTGTGGTTAGTGCTAGCACAGATACGCAGTATTTT	CSVVVSASTDTQYF
15	NA	TRBV7-3	NA	TRBJ2-2	TGTGCCAGCAGCAGCGCAGGGATAGGCTCCGGGGAGCTGTTTTTT	CASSSAGIGSGELFF
15	TRBD2	TRBV5-1	NA	TRBJ2-1	TGCGCCAGCAGCTTGGCTGCGGGGGGTTACAATGAGCAGTTCTTC	CASSLAAGGYNEQFF
14	TRBD2	TRBV18	NA	TRBJ2-7	TGTGCCAGCTCACCAGGGACTAGCGAATACGAGCAGTACTTC	CASSPGTSEYEQYF
14	TRBD1	TRBV6-6	NA	TRBJ1-5	TGTGCCAGCAGTGGACAGGGTGCATCTCAGCCCCAGCATTTT	CASSGQGASQPQHF
12	NA	TRBV25-1	NA	TRBJ1-1	TGTGCCAGCTCCGTGAGCGGGCGGGAAGCTTTCTTT	CASSVSGREAFF
15	NA	TRBV2	NA	TRBJ2-5	TGTGCCAGCCTACGGGCAGGGGCCTCCGGAGAGACCCAGTACTTC	CASLRAGASGETQYF
13	NA	TRBV5-1	few	TRBJ1-6	TGCGCCAGCAGCTTGGTAAGAGATTCACCCCTCCACTTT	CASSLVRDSPLHF
13	NA	TRBV14	NA	TRBJ1-1	TGTGCCAGCAGCCAAGATCGGGACACTGAAGCTTTCTTT	CASSQDRDTEAFF
14	NA	TRBV5-6	NA	TRBJ1-2	TGTGCCAGCAGCTCCCCGGGGTATGTGCGGGGCTACACCTTC	CASSSPGYVRGYTF
14	TRBD1	TRBV4-3	NA	TRBJ2-3	TGCGCCAGCAGCCCCGGACAGGGGGCAGATACGCAGTATTTT	CASSPGQGADTQYF
13	NA	TRBV30	NA	TRBJ2-7	TGTGCCTGGAGTGTAAAGGGGATCCACGAGCAGTACTTC	CAWSVKGIHEQYF
15	TRBD2	TRBV15	NA	TRBJ2-3	TGTGCCACCAGCAGAGGTAGCGGGAGCACAGATACGCAGTATTTT	CATSRGSGSTDTQYF
15	TRBD2	TRBV7-2	NA	TRBJ2-5	TGTGCCAGCAGCCCCGGGACTAGCCGTCAGGAGACCCAGTACTTC	CASSPGTSRQETQYF
14	NA	TRBV3-1/TRBV3-2	NA	TRBJ2-7	TGTGCCAGCAGCCCCGGTGGGAGCTCCTACGAGCAGTACTTC	CASSPGGSSYEQYF
21	TRBD2	TRBV5-1	NA	TRBJ2-5	TGCGCCAGCAGCTTGGCCATGGCCGCTAGCGGGGGGGCCGGCCCCCAAGAGACCCAGTACTTC	CASSLAMAASGGAGPQETQYF
18	TRBD1	TRBV30	NA	TRBJ2-7	TGTGCCTGGAGGGCCCGGGACAGGGTAAGCCTAACCCGCTACGAGCAGTACTTC	CAWRARDRVSLTRYEQYF
14	NA	TRBV5-1	NA	TRBJ2-1	TGCGCCAGCAGCTTACAGAGCTCCTACAATGAGCAGTTCTTC	CASSLQSSYNEQFF
16	TRBD2	TRBV19	NA	TRBJ2-3	TGTGCCAGTAGATCATTTAGCGGGGGGGCGACAGATACGCAGTATTTT	CASRSFSGGATDTQYF
14	TRBD2	TRBV29-1	NA	TRBJ2-1	TGCAGCGCCCTCAGGGGACTAGCGGGTCCTGAGCAGTTCTTC	CSALRGLAGPEQFF
12	NA	TRBV6-1	NA	TRBJ1-1	TGTGCCAGCAGTGAGCAGGGGCGCCAAGCTTTCTTT	CASSEQGRQAFF
13	NA	TRBV6-2/TRBV6-3	NA	TRBJ2-7	TGTGCCAGCAGTTGGCGGAAATGGTACGAGCAGTACTTC	CASSWRKWYEQYF
19	TRBD1	TRBV7-2	NA	TRBJ1-2	TGTGCCAGCAGCTTAGCGCTAGGGTATCTAGGGGGACAGATCTATGGCTACACCTTC	CASSLALGYLGGQIYGYTF
16	TRBD2	TRBV18	NA	TRBJ2-1	TGTGCCAGCTCCCCGACTAGCGGGCTTACCTACAATGAGCAGTTCTTC	CASSPTSGLTYNEQFF
15	TRBD1	TRBV19	NA	TRBJ2-3	TGTGCCAGTACTGTACTAGGGGGCCTCACAGATACGCAGTATTTT	CASTVLGGLTDTQYF
17	TRBD2	TRBV7-2	NA	TRBJ2-1	TGTGCCAGCAGCTTAGGGGAGGGCACGAGCTCCTACAATGAGCAGTTCTTC	CASSLGEGTSSYNEQFF
14	TRBD1	TRBV5-1	NA	TRBJ1-2	TGCGCCAGCAGCTCGGACAGGAGCTACTATGGCTACACCTTC	CASSSDRSYYGYTF
14	NA	TRBV5-1	NA	TRBJ1-2	TGCGCCAGCAGCTTGGACTCATCTCTTGAGGGCTACACCTTC	CASSLDSSLEGYTF
16	TRBD2	TRBV9	NA	TRBJ2-2	TGTGCCAGCAGCTCACGACTAGCGGGGGCCACCGGGGAGCTGTTTTTT	CASSSRLAGATGELFF